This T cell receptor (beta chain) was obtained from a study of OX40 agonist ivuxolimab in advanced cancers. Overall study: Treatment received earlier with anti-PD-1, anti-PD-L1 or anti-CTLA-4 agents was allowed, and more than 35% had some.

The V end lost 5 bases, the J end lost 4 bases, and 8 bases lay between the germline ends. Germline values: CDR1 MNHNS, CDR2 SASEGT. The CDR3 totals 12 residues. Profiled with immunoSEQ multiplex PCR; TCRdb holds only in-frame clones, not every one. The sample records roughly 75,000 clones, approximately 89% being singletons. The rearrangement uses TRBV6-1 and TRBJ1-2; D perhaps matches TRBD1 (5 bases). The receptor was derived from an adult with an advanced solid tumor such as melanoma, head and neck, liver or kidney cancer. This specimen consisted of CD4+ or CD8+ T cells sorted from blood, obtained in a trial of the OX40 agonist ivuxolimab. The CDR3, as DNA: TGTGCCAGCAGTTGGGGGGGCTATGGCTACACCTTC. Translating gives CASSWGGYGYTF.